Listed here are 32 T cell receptor beta chains from one sample, sequenced in a study of CD8+CD57+ T cells in acquired aplastic anemia. TCR beta VDJ combinations and CDR3 sequences were profiled from genomic DNA. TCRdb analysed the reads with MiXCR anew, one entry per CDR3 protein. The repertoire holds around 170,000 distinct CDR3 sequences, with more than 45% as singletons. Sequenced patients had shown CD8+CD57+ cell expansion by flow cytometry. The sample consisted of sorted CD4+, CD8+, or CD8+CD57+ T cells (not recorded which) from PBMCs. Every receptor here comes from a human donor with aplastic anemia.

This clonotype came up many times. The chain links TRBV7-2 to TRBJ1-4, with no clear D. The V end was cut by 3 bases, the J end by 8 bases, with 10 bases between. The length of the CDR3 is 13 residues. Germline CDR1 reads SGHTA; CDR2 reads FQGNSA. The CDR3 DNA sequence: TGTGCCAGCAGCTTGGTTGGGCGGGAAAAACTGTTTTTT. This sequence encodes CASSLVGREKLFF.

V usage is TRBV7-8 and J usage is TRBJ1-5, with no clear D. In germline, CDR1 is SGHVS, CDR2 FQNEAQ. The CDR3 consists of 14 residues. V was clipped by 3 bases and J by 4 bases, with 10 bases between them. CDR3: CASSLGRRNQPQHF. In nucleotides, the CDR3 is TGTGCCAGCAGCTTGGGAAGGAGGAATCAGCCCCAGCATTTT.

The chain combines TRBV2 with TRBJ1-5; D gene ambiguous. Germline CDR1 is SNHLY and CDR2 is FYNNEI. V gave up 5 bases and J gave up 4 bases, with 9 bases separating them. This CDR3 is 13 amino acids long. As DNA, the CDR3 is TGTGCCAGCAGTCTCAGATTGAATCAGCCCCAGCATTTT. It encodes CASSLRLNQPQHF.

At least ten counts were recorded for this clonotype. The gene calls are TRBV7-2 and TRBJ2-2; D not certain. CDR3 length: 13 residues. Trimming pared 4 bases from V and 7 bases from J, leaving 10 bases between. CDR1 is SGHTA and CDR2 is FQGNSA in the germline V gene. This CDR3 is CASSSLILGELFF. CDR3 DNA: TGTGCCAGCAGCTCACTTATTCTCGGGGAGCTGTTTTTT.

V is TRBV6-2 or TRBV6-3 and J is TRBJ1-3, with D unresolved. The V gene lost 5 bases and the J gene lost 4 bases, with 6 bases spanning the gap. Germline CDR1 and CDR2: MNHEY and SVGEGT. This CDR3 comprises 12 residues. This CDR3 reads CASSNQGNTIYF. The CDR3 coding sequence is TGTGCCAGCAGTAATCAAGGAAACACCATATATTTT.

This clonotype was observed once. A single base separates this from a much larger clone, so it may be a read error. Given the absence of the conserved phenylalanine or tryptophan at the CDR3 end, a read error is likely. It is unclear where the CDR3 begins or ends on the DNA, so no DNA is shown, and the CDR3 is as TCRdb lists it. The chain recombines TRBV24-1 with TRBJ2-1; TRBD2, as called in the table, went unchecked against the DNA. Ends included, the CDR3 has 13 residues. CDR1 is KGHDR, CDR2 SFDVKD, per germline. The CDR3 spells CATSRLAGGERFS.

The chain combines TRBV15 with TRBJ2-7; D is possibly TRBD1 or TRBD2 (5 bases each). CDR3 size: 16 residues. The germline V gene has CDR1 LNHNV and CDR2 YYDKDF (reference sequence). Trimming took 0 bases from V and 2 from J, leaving 14 bases between them. This CDR3 reads CATSRDDSGTAYEQYF. CDR3 in DNA: TGTGCCACCAGCAGAGATGATTCCGGGACCGCCTACGAGCAGTACTTC.

The chain links TRBV25-1 to TRBJ2-1; 8 nucleotides agree with TRBD1. The V segment lost 7 bases and the J segment 7 bases; nucleotides outside the gene matches: 6. Per the germline V gene, CDR1 is MGHDK and CDR2 is SYGVNS. CDR3 size: 13 residues. The CDR3 spells CASTLDRVNEQFF. The CDR3 region has the DNA TGTGCCAGCACCTTGGACAGGGTAAATGAGCAGTTCTTC.

This clonotype was seen only a few times. Being one base from a much bigger clone, this may be a read error. The chain couples TRBV5-4 to TRBJ1-1; 8 positions match TRBD1. Germline assignment: CDR1 SGHNT and CDR2 YYREEE (reference sequence). This CDR3 comprises 15 residues. V lost 4 bases to trimming and J lost 2 bases; unmatched junction nucleotides: 7. CDR3 protein: CASSTGQATNTEAFF. The DNA of the CDR3 is TGTGCCAGCAGCACGGGACAGGCGACAAACACTGAAGCTTTCTTT.

The chain is built from TRBV24-1 and TRBJ1-2, with TRBD1 identical over 10 bases. V lost 3 bases to trimming and J lost 6 bases; unmatched junction nucleotides: 6. CDR1 is KGHDR and CDR2 is SFDVKD in the germline V gene. The CDR3 covers 15 residues. The CDR3 is CATSDPAGQGHGYTF. CDR3 coding DNA: TGTGCCACCAGTGATCCCGCGGGACAGGGGCATGGCTACACCTTC.

This chain uses TRBV2 with TRBJ2-7; a weak D match, TRBD1 (6 bases). The V end was cut by 6 bases, the J end by 9 bases, with 21 bases between. The CDR3 sequence is 14 residues long. Per germline, CDR1 SNHLY and CDR2 FYNNEI. The CDR3: CASSLSRTADGQYF. The CDR3 DNA reads as TGTGCCAGCAGCTTAAGCCGGACAGCGGACGGGCAGTACTTC.

This clonotype was detected only once. The chain carries TRBV19 and TRBJ1-1; 9 nucleotides match TRBD1. V dropped 6 bases and J dropped 4; count of bases not matched to a gene: 9. This CDR3 has 15 residues. Germline assignment: CDR1 LNHDA and CDR2 SQIVND (reference sequence). The CDR3 loop is CASSPGQGWGTEAFF. The DNA of the CDR3 is TGTGCCAGTAGCCCGGGACAGGGCTGGGGCACTGAAGCTTTCTTT.

This clonotype was found many times. The rearrangement uses TRBV2 and TRBJ2-2; D is uncertain. Germline V gene lookup returns CDR1 SNHLY and CDR2 FYNNEI. CDR3 length: 13 amino acids. Trimming stripped 4 bases from V and 1 base from J, with 4 bases between. This CDR3 reads CASSAGNTGELFF. CDR3 DNA sequence: TGTGCCAGCAGTGCTGGGAACACCGGGGAGCTGTTTTTT. The full variable domain, with the rest looked up from reference TRBV2 and TRBJ2-2, is EPEVTQTPSHQVTQMGQEVILRCVPISNHLYFYWYRQILGQKVEFLVSFYNNEISEKSEIFDDQFSVERPDGSNFTLKIRSTKLEDSAMYFCASSAGNTGELFFGEGSRLTVL.

There are many counts of this clonotype. This chain uses TRBV12-3 or TRBV12-4 with TRBJ1-4, with no clear D. The V end was cut by 2 bases, the J end by 7 bases, with 5 bases between. The CDR3 length is 12 residues. The CDR3 sequence is CASSLFGEKLFF. CDR3 coding DNA: TGTGCCAGCAGTTTATTTGGTGAAAAACTGTTTTTT.

As regards this clonotype: A much larger clone differs from this one at a single base, so this may be a read error. The chain links TRBV18 to TRBJ2-5, with a weak D call TRBD2 (5 bases). This CDR3 has 13 amino acids. Germline CDR1 KGHSH, CDR2 LQKENI. CDR3 sequence reads: CASSPGIQEAQYF. The CDR3, as DNA: TGTGCCAGCTCCCCCGGGATTCAAGAGGCCCAGTACTTC.

This clonotype was observed at least ten times. The chain couples TRBV2 to TRBJ1-1, with a tentative D call TRBD1 (5 bases). The germline V gene encodes CDR1 SNHLY and CDR2 FYNNEI. The CDR3 contains 15 residues. Trimming took off 7 bases at V and 0 bases at J, with 15 bases between the two ends. The CDR3 coding sequence is TGTGCCAGCAAACAGGTGGGGTACCTGAACACTGAAGCTTTCTTT. Translation gives CASKQVGYLNTEAFF.

For this clonotype: A junction boundary mismatches the germline segment, possibly from a read error. The chain joins TRBV10-1 to TRBJ2-3; 7 positions agree with TRBD2. Germline CDR1 WNHNN, CDR2 SYGVQD (reference sequence). This CDR3 is built from 16 residues. The CDR3 protein is CASSSPWGGSTDTQYF. CDR3 bases: TGTGCCAGCAGTTCCCCGTGGGGGGGGAGCACAGATACGCAGTATTTT.

V and J are TRBV19 and TRBJ2-7; D perhaps matches TRBD2 (6 bases). Germline V gene sequence: CDR1 LNHDA, CDR2 SQIVND (reference sequence). Trimming shortened V by 3 bases and J by 3 bases, and 33 bases separated the two germline ends. The CDR3 loop spans 21 amino acids. CDR3 DNA sequence: TGTGCCAGTAGTATCAAGGTGGTGTGGTGGGCGGGAAAAAGGGAGAACTACGAGCAGTACTTC. Protein: CASSIKVVWWAGKRENYEQYF.

The CDR3 protein is CASSEGTGASSPLHF. DNA for the CDR3: TGTGCCAGCAGTGAAGGGACAGGGGCTAGTTCACCCCTCCACTTT. This chain connects TRBV25-1 to TRBJ1-6; TRBD1 agrees at 10 bases. After removal of 2 bases from V and 9 bases from J, the junction contained 4 bases not matched to a gene. CDR1 and CDR2 from the germline V gene are MGHDK and SYGVNS. The CDR3 loop spans 15 amino acids.

This clonotype has at least ten counts. V and J are TRBV2 and TRBJ2-6; perhaps D is TRBD1 or TRBD2 (5 bases each). CDR3 length: 16 amino acids. The germline V gene encodes CDR1 SNHLY and CDR2 FYNNEI. V gave up 1 base and J gave up 3 bases, with 10 bases separating them. CDR3 amino acids: CASSEGGWSGANVLTF. The CDR3 DNA reads TGTGCCAGCAGTGAAGGGGGGTGGAGTGGGGCCAACGTCCTGACTTTC.

This clonotype was seen repeatedly, ten times or more. This chain connects TRBV6-2 or TRBV6-3 to TRBJ1-2; D is unresolved. Germline CDR1 MNHEY, CDR2 SVGEGT. The CDR3 spans 13 residues. V gave up 0 bases and J gave up 8 bases, with 10 bases separating them. The CDR3 sequence: CASSYSNSFGYTF. The CDR3 DNA reads as TGTGCCAGCAGTTACTCGAACAGCTTCGGCTACACCTTC.

The chain has TRBV9 and TRBJ2-5; 10 bases map to TRBD1. Looked up from germline, CDR1 is SGDLS and CDR2 is YYNGEE. Trimming removed 2 bases from V and 4 bases from J; junction bases left unmatched: 2. The CDR3 spans 14 residues. DNA of the CDR3: TGTGCCAGCAGCGTCGGACAGGGGGTAGAGACCCAGTACTTC. It translates to CASSVGQGVETQYF.

This clonotype was counted ten times or more. This rearrangement joins TRBV11-2 to TRBJ2-2, with D possibly called TRBD1 or TRBD2 (5 bases each). The CDR3 has 14 amino acids. CDR1 and CDR2 (germline): SGHAT, FQNNGV. V lost 8 bases to trimming and J lost 6 bases, with 16 bases between them. For the CDR3, the DNA is TGTGCCAGCGTCAGCAGGGAGCGTGCCGGGGAGCTGTTTTTT. It yields the protein CASVSRERAGELFF.

The gene calls are TRBV19 and TRBJ2-7; 7 nucleotides match TRBD1. The CDR3 runs 14 residues. Germline V gene sequence: CDR1 LNHDA, CDR2 SQIVND (reference sequence). J lost 6 bases, V lost 5 bases, and 10 bases had no gene match. The CDR3 DNA follows: TGTGCCAGTAGTTCCGGGACAGCGACCACCGAGCAGTACTTC. Protein product: CASSSGTATTEQYF.

This clonotype occurred many times. The J gene is TRBJ2-1, the V gene TRBV7-2; D remains ambiguous. The V gene's germline CDR1 is SGHTA and CDR2 FQGNSA. V was trimmed by 5 bases and J by 0 bases, leaving 11 bases between them. This CDR3 is built from 15 residues. The CDR3, as DNA: TGTGCCAGCAGCCCCCTGGGTGGCTCCTACAATGAGCAGTTCTTC. Its protein is CASSPLGGSYNEQFF.

In its sample, this clonotype was seen many times. The gene calls are TRBV6-6 and TRBJ2-6; no definite D call. This CDR3 spans 15 amino acids. The germline V gene has CDR1 MNHNY and CDR2 SVGAGI (reference sequence). V gave up 7 bases and J gave up 0 bases, with 10 bases separating them. The CDR3 region has the DNA TGTGCCAGCACCCCGACGGGCTCTGGGGCCAACGTCCTGACTTTC. The encoded protein is CASTPTGSGANVLTF.

This rearrangement joins TRBV12-3 or TRBV12-4 to TRBJ2-7; 7 nucleotides line up with TRBD1. V was pared by 0 bases and J by 5 bases, with 22 bases of the junction left unmatched. This CDR3 is 20 amino acids long. The CDR3 bases are TGTGCCAGCAGTTTAGCAAGAGGGGAATACAGGGGAAGGGGACCTCACGAGCAGTACTTC. Translating gives CASSLARGEYRGRGPHEQYF.

This clonotype occurred many times. The rearrangement uses TRBV6-5 and TRBJ2-2; D is unclear. Trimming left V 2 bases short and J 4 bases short, with 8 bases between. Germline CDR1 is MNHEY and CDR2 is SVGAGI. The CDR3 consists of 14 residues. CDR3 DNA sequence: TGTGCCAGCAGTTACAAGGGATCCACCGGGGAGCTGTTTTTT. This encodes CASSYKGSTGELFF.

This clonotype turned up a few times. The genes are TRBV20-1 and TRBJ1-1; TRBD1 is a possible D gene (6 bases). In germline, CDR1 is DFQATT, CDR2 SNEGSKA (reference sequence). V gave up 3 bases and J gave up 0 bases, with 11 bases separating them. The CDR3 consists of 14 residues. This CDR3 reads CSASMDSLNTEAFF. In nucleotides, the CDR3 is TGCAGTGCTAGCATGGACAGCTTGAACACTGAAGCTTTCTTT.

The chain combines TRBV7-3 with TRBJ2-7; 9 positions match TRBD2. The CDR3 runs 16 residues. Germline CDR1 SGHTA, CDR2 FQGTGA. The V gene end was trimmed by 5 bases and the J gene end by 2 bases; junction bases not matched to a gene: 10. DNA of the CDR3: TGTGCCAGCAGCCAAGGTTACTCTAGCGGGGCCTACGAGCAGTACTTC. It is translated as CASSQGYSSGAYEQYF. Full variable domain (missing parts from reference TRBV7-3 and TRBJ2-7): GAGVSQTPSNKVTEKGKYVELRCDPISGHTALYWYRQSLGQGPEFLIYFQGTGAADDSGLPNDRFFAVRPEGSVSTLKIQRTERGDSAVYLCASSQGYSSGAYEQYFGPGTRLTVT.

This clonotype showed up many times. Germline and junction disagree at one end, which may indicate a read error. The J gene is TRBJ2-2, the V gene TRBV7-7; D not certain. CDR1 and CDR2 (germline): SSHAT, FNYEAQ (reference sequence). The CDR3 has 13 amino acids. This CDR3 reads CASSLLNTGELFF. CDR3 DNA: TGTGCTAGCAGCTTACTTAACACCGGGGAGCTGTTTTTT. Filled out from reference TRBV7-7 and TRBJ2-2, the complete variable domain reads GAGVSQSPRYKVTKRGQDVTLRCDPISSHATLYWYQQALGQGPEFLTYFNYEAQPDKSGLPSDRFSAERPEGSISTLTIQRTEQRDSAMYRCASSLLNTGELFFGEGSRLTVL.

A remark on this clonotype: A much larger clone differs by one base, so this may be a read error. The conserved final phenylalanine or tryptophan is absent from the CDR3, which likely points to a read error. The chain recombines TRBV6-1 with TRBJ1-1, with 10 bases lining up with TRBD1. The trim removed 6 bases at V and 0 bases at J, leaving 1 base unmatched. Per germline, CDR1 MNHNS and CDR2 SASEGT. The CDR3 spans 14 residues. The CDR3 bases are TGTGCCAGCAGGGGGACAGGGGTGAACACTGAAGCTTTCATT. Translating it yields CASRGTGVNTEAFI.